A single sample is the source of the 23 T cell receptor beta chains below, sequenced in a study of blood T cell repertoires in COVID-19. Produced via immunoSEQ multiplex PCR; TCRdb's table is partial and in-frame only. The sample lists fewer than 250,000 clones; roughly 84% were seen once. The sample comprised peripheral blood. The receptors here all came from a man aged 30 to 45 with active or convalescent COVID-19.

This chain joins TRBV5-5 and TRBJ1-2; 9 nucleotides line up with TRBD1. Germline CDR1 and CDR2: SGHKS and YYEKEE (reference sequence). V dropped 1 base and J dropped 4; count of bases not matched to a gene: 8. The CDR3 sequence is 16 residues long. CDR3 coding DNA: TGTGCCAGCAGCTTGACAGGGGGCGCGGCTCTCTATGGCTACACCTTC. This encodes CASSLTGGAALYGYTF.

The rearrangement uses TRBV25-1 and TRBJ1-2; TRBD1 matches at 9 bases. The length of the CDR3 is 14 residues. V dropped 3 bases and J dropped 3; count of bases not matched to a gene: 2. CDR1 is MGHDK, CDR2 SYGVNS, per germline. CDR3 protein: CASSDTGGDYGYTF. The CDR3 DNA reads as TGTGCCAGCAGTGACACAGGGGGCGACTATGGCTACACCTTC.

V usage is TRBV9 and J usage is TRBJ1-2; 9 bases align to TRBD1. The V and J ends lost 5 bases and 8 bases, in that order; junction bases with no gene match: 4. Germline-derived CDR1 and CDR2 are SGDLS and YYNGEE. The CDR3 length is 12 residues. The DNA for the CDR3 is TGTGCCAGCAGAGGACAGGGGAAAGGCTACACCTTC. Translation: CASRGQGKGYTF.

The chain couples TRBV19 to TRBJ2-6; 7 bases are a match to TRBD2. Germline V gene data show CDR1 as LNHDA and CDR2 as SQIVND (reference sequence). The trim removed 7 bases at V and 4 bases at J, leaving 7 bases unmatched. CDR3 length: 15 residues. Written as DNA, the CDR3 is TGTGCCAGTACCACACTAGCGTCCGGGGCCAACGTCCTGACTTTC. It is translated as CASTTLASGANVLTF.

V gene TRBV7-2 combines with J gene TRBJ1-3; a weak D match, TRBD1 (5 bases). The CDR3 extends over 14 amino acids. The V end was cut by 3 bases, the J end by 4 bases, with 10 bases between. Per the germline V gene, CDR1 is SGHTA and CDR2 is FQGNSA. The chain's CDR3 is CASSLEGTGNTIYF. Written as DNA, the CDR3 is TGTGCCAGCAGCTTGGAGGGGACGGGAAACACCATATATTTT.

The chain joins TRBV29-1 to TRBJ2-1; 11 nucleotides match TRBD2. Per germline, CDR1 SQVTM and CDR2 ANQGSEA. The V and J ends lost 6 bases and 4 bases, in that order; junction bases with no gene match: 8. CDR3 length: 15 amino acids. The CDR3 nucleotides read TGCAGCGTCCACACTAGCGGGAGCCCATACAATGAGCAGTTCTTC. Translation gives CSVHTSGSPYNEQFF.

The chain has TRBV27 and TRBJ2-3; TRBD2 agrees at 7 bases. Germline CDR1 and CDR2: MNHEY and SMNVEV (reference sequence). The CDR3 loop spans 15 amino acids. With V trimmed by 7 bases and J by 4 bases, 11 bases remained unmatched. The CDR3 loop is CASMGSSGRADTQYF. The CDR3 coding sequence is TGTGCCAGCATGGGCTCCTCGGGGAGGGCAGATACGCAGTATTTT.

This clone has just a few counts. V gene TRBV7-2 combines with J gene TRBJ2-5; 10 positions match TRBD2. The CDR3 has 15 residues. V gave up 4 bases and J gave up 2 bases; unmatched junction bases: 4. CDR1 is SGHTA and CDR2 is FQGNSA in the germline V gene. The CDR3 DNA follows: TGTGCCAGCAGCTCTAGCGGGAGAGAACAAGAGACCCAGTACTTC. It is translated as CASSSSGREQETQYF.

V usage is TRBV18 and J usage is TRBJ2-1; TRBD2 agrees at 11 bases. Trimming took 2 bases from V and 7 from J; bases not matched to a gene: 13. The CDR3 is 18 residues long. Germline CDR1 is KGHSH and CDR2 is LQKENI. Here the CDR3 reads CASSPLVTSGIDGNEQFF. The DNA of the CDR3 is TGTGCCAGCTCACCATTGGTGACTAGCGGGATAGACGGGAATGAGCAGTTCTTC.

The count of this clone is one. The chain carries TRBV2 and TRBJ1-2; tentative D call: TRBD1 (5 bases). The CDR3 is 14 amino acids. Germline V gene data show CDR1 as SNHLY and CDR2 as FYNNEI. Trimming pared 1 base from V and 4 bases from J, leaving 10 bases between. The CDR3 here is CASSEDRRLYGYTF. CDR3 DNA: TGTGCCAGCAGTGAAGACAGGCGGCTCTATGGCTACACCTTC.

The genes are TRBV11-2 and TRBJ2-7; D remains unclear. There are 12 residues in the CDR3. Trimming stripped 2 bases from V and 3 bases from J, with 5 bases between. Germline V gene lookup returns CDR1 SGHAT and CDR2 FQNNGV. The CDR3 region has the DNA TGTGCCAGCAGCTTACCAGTCTACGAGCAGTACTTC. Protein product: CASSLPVYEQYF. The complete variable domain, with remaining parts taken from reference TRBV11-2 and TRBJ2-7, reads EAGVAQSPRYKIIEKRQSVAFWCNPISGHATLYWYQQILGQGPKLLIQFQNNGVVDDSQLPKDRFSAERLKGVDSTLKIQPAKLEDSAVYLCASSLPVYEQYFGPGTRLTVT.

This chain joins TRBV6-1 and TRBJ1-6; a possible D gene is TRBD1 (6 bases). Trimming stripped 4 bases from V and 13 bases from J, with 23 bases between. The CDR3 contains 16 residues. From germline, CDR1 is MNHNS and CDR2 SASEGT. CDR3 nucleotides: TGTGCCAGCAGTGCTGGACCGGGGGGCGGTCTGTCGCCCCTCCACTTT. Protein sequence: CASSAGPGGGLSPLHF.

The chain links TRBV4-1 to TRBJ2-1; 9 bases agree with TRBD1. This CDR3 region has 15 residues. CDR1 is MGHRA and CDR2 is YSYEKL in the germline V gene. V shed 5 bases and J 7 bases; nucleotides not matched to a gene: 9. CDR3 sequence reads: CASSNPGTGRNEQFF. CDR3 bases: TGCGCCAGCAGCAACCCCGGGACAGGGAGGAATGAGCAGTTCTTC.

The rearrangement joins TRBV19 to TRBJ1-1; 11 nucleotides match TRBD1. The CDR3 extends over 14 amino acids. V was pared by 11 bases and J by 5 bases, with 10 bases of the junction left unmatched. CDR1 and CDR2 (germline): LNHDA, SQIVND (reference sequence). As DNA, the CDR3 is TGTGCCTCCCGGACAGGGGGCGTGAGTACTGAAGCTTTCTTT. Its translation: CASRTGGVSTEAFF.

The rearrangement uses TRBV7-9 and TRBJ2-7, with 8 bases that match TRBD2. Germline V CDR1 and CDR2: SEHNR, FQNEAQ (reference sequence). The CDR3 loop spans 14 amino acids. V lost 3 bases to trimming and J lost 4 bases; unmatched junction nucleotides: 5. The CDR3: CASSFGTSFYEQYF. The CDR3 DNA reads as TGTGCCAGCAGCTTTGGGACTAGTTTTTACGAGCAGTACTTC.

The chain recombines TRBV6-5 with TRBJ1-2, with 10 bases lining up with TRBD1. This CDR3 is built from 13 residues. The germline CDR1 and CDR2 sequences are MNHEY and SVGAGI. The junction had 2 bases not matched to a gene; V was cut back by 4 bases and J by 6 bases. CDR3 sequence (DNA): TGTGCCAGCAGTTTAGGGACAGGGGATGGCTACACCTTC. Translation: CASSLGTGDGYTF.

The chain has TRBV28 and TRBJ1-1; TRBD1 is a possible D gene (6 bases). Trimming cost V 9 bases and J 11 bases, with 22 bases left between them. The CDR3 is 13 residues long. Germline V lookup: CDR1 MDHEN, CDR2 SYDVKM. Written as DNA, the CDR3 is TGTGCCAGTAACCTACAGGGCGCGGTGTGGGCTTTCTTT. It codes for CASNLQGAVWAFF.

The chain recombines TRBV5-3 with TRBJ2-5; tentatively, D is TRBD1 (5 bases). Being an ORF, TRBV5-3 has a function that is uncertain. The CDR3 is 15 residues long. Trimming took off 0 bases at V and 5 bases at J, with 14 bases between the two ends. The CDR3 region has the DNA TGTGCCAGAAGCTTGGCAGGGTCGAGTTTGGAGACCCAGTACTTC. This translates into CARSLAGSSLETQYF.

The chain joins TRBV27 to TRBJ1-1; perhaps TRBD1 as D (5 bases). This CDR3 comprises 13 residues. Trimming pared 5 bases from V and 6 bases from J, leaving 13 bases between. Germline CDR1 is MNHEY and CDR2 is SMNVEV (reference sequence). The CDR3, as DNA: TGTGCCAGCAGTGCCAGGGTTATGTCTGAAGCTTTCTTT. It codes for CASSARVMSEAFF.

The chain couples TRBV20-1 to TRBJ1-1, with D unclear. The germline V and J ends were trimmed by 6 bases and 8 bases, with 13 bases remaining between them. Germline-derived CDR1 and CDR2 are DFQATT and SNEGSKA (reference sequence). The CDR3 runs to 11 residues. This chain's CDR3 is CSAPDMGEAFF. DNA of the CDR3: TGCAGTGCGCCCGATATGGGCGAAGCTTTCTTT.

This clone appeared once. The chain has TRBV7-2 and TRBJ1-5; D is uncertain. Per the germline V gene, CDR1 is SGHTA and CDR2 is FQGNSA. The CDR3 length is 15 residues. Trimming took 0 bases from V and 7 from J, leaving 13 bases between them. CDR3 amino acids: CASSLAIGDRQPQHF. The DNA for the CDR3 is TGTGCCAGCAGCTTAGCTATCGGGGATCGGCAGCCCCAGCATTTT.

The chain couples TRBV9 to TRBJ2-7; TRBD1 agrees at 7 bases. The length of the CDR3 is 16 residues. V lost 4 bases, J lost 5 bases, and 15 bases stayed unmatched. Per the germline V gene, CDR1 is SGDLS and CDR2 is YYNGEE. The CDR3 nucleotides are TGTGCCAGCAGCAGAGGGATCGACAGGGTCCTTCACGAGCAGTACTTC. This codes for CASSRGIDRVLHEQYF.

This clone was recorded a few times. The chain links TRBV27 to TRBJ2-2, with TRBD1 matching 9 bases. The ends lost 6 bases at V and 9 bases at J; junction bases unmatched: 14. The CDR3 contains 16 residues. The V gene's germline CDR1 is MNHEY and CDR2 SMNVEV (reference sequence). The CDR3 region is CASSGPGTGSHRELFF. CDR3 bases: TGTGCCAGCAGCGGTCCCGGGACAGGGTCACACCGGGAGCTGTTTTTT.